This T cell receptor (beta chain) emerged from a study of cytomegalovirus exposure and HLA in healthy donors. Study details: About 85 million unique TCRs from HLA-typed donors were held in an early release of data. General study findings and limits: One cluster of highly shared sequence variants probably arose as a sequencing artifact. Most CMV-associated TCR beta chains were later found to appear HLA-restricted.

Both 60 Vbeta primers and 13 Jbeta primers went into the PCR. Per the authors' pipeline: About 11 million shared chains were among the about 80 million unique TCR beta chains that a later analysis counted. Produced via immunoSEQ multiplex PCR; TCRdb's table is partial and in-frame only. The DNA was the basis for D and trimming; V, J and clone size are from that table. Among about 230,000 clones listed, 82% were seen once. With V trimmed by 4 bases and J by 2 bases, 4 bases remained unmatched. Germline V gives CDR1 SGHRS, CDR2 YFSETQ. This CDR3 has 16 amino acids. On this clone itself: The target antigen is unknown.

The genes are TRBV5-1 and TRBJ2-3, with 13 bases lining up with TRBD2. This TCR was recovered from a woman aged 40 to 50 in good health and CMV-seronegative. Input material: PBMCs. CDR3 sequence reads: CASSLTSGGATDTQYF. The DNA for the CDR3 is TGCGCCAGCAGCCTTACTAGCGGGGGGGCCACAGATACGCAGTATTTT.